A single sample gave rise to the 24 T cell receptor beta chains below, sequenced in a study of shared clonotypes between healthy human individuals. The protocol was immunoSEQ multiplex PCR, while the TCRdb copy is restricted to in-frame clones and leaves out a portion. The repertoire holds under 2,500,000 clones, with approximately 95% as singletons. Sequences were obtained from naive CD4+ T cells sorted from blood. Regarding subset: CD45RA+ positively selected. The origin of the receptors is a man aged 18 to 29 in good health.

This clone came up once. The chain combines TRBV15 with TRBJ1-2; D is uncertain. CDR3 size: 14 residues. The germline V and J ends were trimmed by 4 bases and 4 bases, with 13 bases remaining between them. CDR1 and CDR2 (germline): LNHNV, YYDKDF (reference sequence). As DNA, the CDR3 is TGTGCCACCAGCAACGGCTCCTGGATCTATGGCTACACCTTC. The encoded protein is CATSNGSWIYGYTF. Together with reference TRBV15 and TRBJ1-2, the CDR3 gives the full variable domain: DAMVIQNPRYQVTQFGKPVTLSCSQTLNHNVMYWYQQKSSQAPKLLFHYYDKDFNNEADTPDNFQSRRPNTSFCFLDIRSPGLGDTAMYLCATSNGSWIYGYTFGSGTRLTVV.

This chain joins TRBV28 and TRBJ1-3; 8 nucleotides line up with TRBD1. V dropped 5 bases and J dropped 0; count of bases not matched to a gene: 6. Germline CDR1 is MDHEN and CDR2 is SYDVKM. CDR3 length equals 16 residues. The DNA of the CDR3 is TGTGCCAGCAGTAGGACAGGGTATAACTCTGGAAACACCATATATTTT. Translated, it gives CASSRTGYNSGNTIYF.

This clone is a singleton in its sample. The V and J genes are TRBV4-1 and TRBJ2-6; the D gene could be TRBD1 or TRBD2 (5 bases each). V dropped 0 bases and J dropped 0 bases, with 12 bases sitting between them. The CDR3 runs 18 residues. The germline V gene encodes CDR1 MGHRA and CDR2 YSYEKL. The CDR3 loop reads CASSQEGPRVSGANVLTF. CDR3 DNA sequence: TGCGCCAGCAGCCAAGAGGGACCGCGAGTCTCTGGGGCCAACGTCCTGACTTTC.

The sample holds one count of this clone. The rearrangement links TRBV6-1 to TRBJ2-7; D not certain. V shed 8 bases and J shed 2 bases, with 16 bases lying between them. The CDR3 loop spans 14 amino acids. Germline V CDR1 and CDR2: MNHNS, SASEGT. The CDR3 loop reads CASSQIGTTYEQYF. In nucleotides, the CDR3 is TGTGCCAGCTCCCAGATTGGCACTACCTACGAGCAGTACTTC.

Only one count was recorded for this clone. The rearrangement links TRBV30 to TRBJ1-6, with a tentative D call TRBD1 (5 bases). CDR3 length equals 17 residues. Per the germline V gene, CDR1 is GTSNPN and CDR2 is SVGIG (reference sequence). V dropped 2 bases and J dropped 0 bases, with 14 bases sitting between them. The CDR3 DNA reads as TGTGCCTGGAGTTCTCGACAGATCAGCTCCTATAATTCACCCCTCCACTTT. Translated, it gives CAWSSRQISSYNSPLHF.

The chain has TRBV7-8 and TRBJ1-1; 8 nucleotides align to TRBD1. This CDR3 contains 14 residues. After removal of 6 bases from V and 0 bases from J, the junction contained 3 bases not matched to a gene. Germline-derived CDR1 and CDR2 are SGHVS and FQNEAQ. The CDR3 region is CASRRTGLNTEAFF. For the CDR3, the DNA is TGTGCCAGCAGAAGGACAGGGCTGAACACTGAAGCTTTCTTT.

This sequence joins TRBV4-1 and TRBJ1-6; possible D gene TRBD1, 6 bases. Trimming pared 4 bases from V and 10 bases from J, leaving 17 bases between. The CDR3 totals 15 residues. Germline CDR1 MGHRA, CDR2 YSYEKL. CDR3 protein: CASSLFGAQGSPLHF. The CDR3 DNA sequence: TGCGCCAGCAGCCTGTTCGGTGCACAGGGATCACCCCTCCACTTT.

The chain recombines TRBV27 with TRBJ2-6, with D perhaps TRBD2 (5 bases). Germline CDR1 is MNHEY and CDR2 is SMNVEV (reference sequence). The CDR3 length is 17 residues. Trimming removed 2 bases from V and 1 base from J, with 12 bases in between. The CDR3 nucleotides are TGTGCCAGCAGTTTAGTCTCACTAGTATCTGGGGCCAACGTCCTGACTTTC. Residues: CASSLVSLVSGANVLTF.

This clone was recorded once. This chain joins TRBV5-6 and TRBJ2-5, with a possible D match to TRBD2 (6 bases). Deletions cut 5 bases from V and 1 base from J, with 9 bases between. The CDR3 covers 13 residues. CDR1 SGHDT and CDR2 YYEEEE come from the germline V gene. The CDR3 loop reads CASSPGSQETQYF. The CDR3, as DNA: TGTGCCAGCAGTCCCGGGAGCCAAGAGACCCAGTACTTC.

The chain joins TRBV27 to TRBJ2-1; 7 bases fit TRBD1. Germline-derived CDR1 and CDR2 are MNHEY and SMNVEV (reference sequence). There are 14 residues in the CDR3. The ends lost 4 bases at V and 2 bases at J; junction bases unmatched: 2. CDR3 region: CASSSGGTYNEQFF. The CDR3 DNA is TGTGCCAGCAGTTCAGGGGGAACCTACAATGAGCAGTTCTTC.

This chain links TRBV6-5 with TRBJ1-1, with a tentative D call TRBD1 (5 bases). The CDR3 loop spans 16 amino acids. V was trimmed by 0 bases and J by 6 bases, leaving 17 bases between them. The germline V gene has CDR1 MNHEY and CDR2 SVGAGI. The CDR3 DNA reads as TGTGCCAGCAGTTACTCGATTGGGTTGGCACAGGCTGAAGCTTTCTTT. It encodes CASSYSIGLAQAEAFF.

V and J are TRBV28 and TRBJ2-7, with a tentative D call TRBD1 (6 bases). The CDR3 covers 15 residues. CDR1 is MDHEN and CDR2 is SYDVKM in the germline V gene. V was pared by 5 bases and J by 0 bases, with 14 bases between. The CDR3 DNA sequence: TGTGCCAGCAGTACGGCAGGGGCGGGCTCCTACGAGCAGTACTTC. It is translated as CASSTAGAGSYEQYF.

With regard to this clone: The same CDR3 can be traced to other DNA sequences in this sample. The genes are TRBV10-3 and TRBJ1-5; 11 bases line up with TRBD1. V dropped 2 bases and J dropped 4; count of bases not matched to a gene: 1. In germline, CDR1 is ENHRY, CDR2 SYGVKD. This CDR3 spans 15 amino acids. CDR3 residues: CAISEGTGGNQPQHF. The CDR3, as DNA: TGTGCCATCAGTGAGGGGACAGGGGGGAATCAGCCCCAGCATTTT.

As concerns this clone: Within the sample, other DNA sequences also encode this same CDR3. The gene calls are TRBV18 and TRBJ2-2; D unclear. Germline CDR1 KGHSH, CDR2 LQKENI. This CDR3 region has 13 residues. Trimming pared 3 bases from V and 1 base from J, leaving 3 bases between. CDR3 nucleotides: TGTGCCAGCTCACCGGGGAACACCGGGGAGCTGTTTTTT. This translates into CASSPGNTGELFF.

The chain has TRBV7-9 and TRBJ2-3; 10 nucleotides agree with TRBD2. CDR3 size: 18 residues. CDR1 is SEHNR, CDR2 FQNEAQ, per germline (reference sequence). The trim removed 0 bases at V and 5 bases at J, leaving 11 bases unmatched. CDR3 sequence (DNA): TGTGCCAGCAGCTTAGCGCCCTCGGCTAGCGGGAGTTTAGATACGCAGTATTTT. Amino acid sequence: CASSLAPSASGSLDTQYF.

The chain uses TRBV5-4 and TRBJ2-3; TRBD1 aligns across 7 bases. Germline-derived CDR1 and CDR2 are SGHNT and YYREEE (reference sequence). Germline trimming cut 4 bases from V and 3 bases from J; bases unmatched to any gene: 11. This CDR3 has 16 amino acids. The CDR3 reads CASSLIFIQGTDTQYF. The CDR3 DNA reads as TGTGCCAGCAGCCTCATTTTTATACAGGGGACAGATACGCAGTATTTT.

V usage is TRBV11-2 and J usage is TRBJ1-5; D is uncertain. Trimming pared 3 bases from V and 8 bases from J, leaving 11 bases between. CDR3 length equals 13 residues. Looked up from germline, CDR1 is SGHAT and CDR2 is FQNNGV. In DNA form, the CDR3 reads TGTGCCAGCAGCTTCTCCGACTCAGAGCCCCAGCATTTT. The encoded protein is CASSFSDSEPQHF.

The rearrangement uses TRBV21-1 and TRBJ2-6. TRBV21-1 is reported as a pseudogene. The CDR3 is made up of 16 amino acids. The CDR3 spells CASSRRATAGANVLTF. CDR3 bases: TGTGCCAGCAGCAGACGGGCTACCGCTGGGGCCAACGTCCTGACTTTC.

The rearrangement uses TRBV4-3 and TRBJ1-5; no definite D call. CDR3 length: 16 residues. Trimming shortened V by 0 bases and J by 7 bases, and 16 bases separated the two germline ends. Per germline, CDR1 LGHNA and CDR2 YSLEER. CDR3 DNA: TGCGCCAGCAGCCAAGATGCTACAAACCAGGCACAGCCCCAGCATTTT. Protein: CASSQDATNQAQPQHF.

Worth noting for this clone: With a much larger clone just one base away, this may be a read error. At the DNA level, this CDR3 is encoded by other sequences in the same sample as well. The J gene is TRBJ2-3, the V gene TRBV5-4; D gene unclear. CDR1 is SGHNT and CDR2 is YYREEE in the germline V gene (reference sequence). V gave up 3 bases and J gave up 3 bases, with 2 bases separating them. The CDR3 covers 11 residues. In DNA, the CDR3 is TGTGCCAGCAGCTCTACAGATACGCAGTATTTT. Protein: CASSSTDTQYF.

The chain uses TRBV10-3 and TRBJ1-5; D not resolved. Germline CDR1 reads ENHRY; CDR2 reads SYGVKD. Trimming removed 11 bases at V and 3 bases at J, with 14 bases between. The CDR3 sequence is 13 residues long. Here the CDR3 reads CAAHGEVNQPQHF. CDR3 DNA sequence: TGTGCCGCCCATGGGGAAGTCAATCAGCCCCAGCATTTT.

This clone was seen a single time. This chain connects TRBV2 to TRBJ2-3, with a weak D call TRBD2 (6 bases). The CDR3 spans 16 residues. V was cut by 7 bases and J by 1 base, with 18 bases left in between. Germline CDR1 is SNHLY and CDR2 is FYNNEI. CDR3 in amino acids: CASKPLLPGGTDTQYF. The CDR3 DNA sequence: TGTGCCAGCAAGCCCCTTCTCCCGGGGGGCACAGATACGCAGTATTTT.

The chain joins TRBV13 to TRBJ2-1, with TRBD2 identical over 7 bases. CDR3 length: 14 amino acids. Germline loops: CDR1 PRHDT, CDR2 FYEKMQ (reference sequence). J gave up 5 bases and V 5 bases, and 6 bases lay outside the gene matches. Here the CDR3 reads CASSLSGVDNEQFF. DNA of the CDR3: TGTGCCAGCAGCCTGAGCGGGGTGGACAATGAGCAGTTCTTC.

The chain recombines TRBV7-9 with TRBJ2-1, with 14 bases that match TRBD2. V was pared by 2 bases and J by 7 bases, with 4 bases of the junction left unmatched. Germline V gives CDR1 SEHNR, CDR2 FQNEAQ (reference sequence). The CDR3 length is 16 residues. The CDR3 sequence is CASSLTGLAGVNEQFF. The CDR3 coding sequence is TGTGCCAGCAGCTTAACGGGACTAGCGGGAGTGAATGAGCAGTTCTTC.